The 27 T cell receptor beta chains below were found in one sample sequenced in a study of regulatory T cells in long-lasting Graves disease. Time point described: newly diagnosed GD, antithyroid drugs for less than 3 months. There was RNA extracted from PBMCs, and the TCR library was made from it. In building TCR beta libraries, iRepertoire HTBI primers were used together with Arm-PCR of CDR3 regions. TCRdb reanalysed the multiplex PCR reads using MiXCR and keeps one entry per CDR3 protein. The sample has about 560,000 distinct CDR3 sequences; about 16% are singletons. The same data also contributed to another study, on T cells in Graves' hyperthyroidism and ophthalmopathy.

Sequences were derived from peripheral blood mononuclear cells (PBMCs), sampled at new diagnosis, from a patient treated with antithyroid drugs. These receptors all stem from a young man with Graves disease.

V gene TRBV20-1 combines with J gene TRBJ2-3; either TRBD1 or TRBD2 may supply D (5 bases each). V was shortened by 6 bases and J by 5 bases, with 18 bases between the two germline ends. The CDR3 length is 14 residues. From germline, CDR1 is DFQATT and CDR2 SNEGSKA (reference sequence). CDR3 DNA sequence: TGCAGTGCGAGGGGACCGCCTGGGGGAGATACGCAGTATTTT. It translates to CSARGPPGGDTQYF.

This clonotype was counted ten times or more. This rearrangement joins TRBV7-9 to TRBJ2-7; D unresolved. The V end lost 4 bases, the J end lost 3 bases, and 4 bases lay between the germline ends. Germline assignment: CDR1 SEHNR and CDR2 FQNEAQ (reference sequence). This CDR3 region has 11 residues. CDR3 coding DNA: TGTGCCAGCAGCTCCAACTACGAGCAGTACTTC. Translation: CASSSNYEQYF.

In regard to this clonotype: A much larger clone sits a single nucleotide away, making a read error possible. The gene calls are TRBV2 and TRBJ2-7, with 10 bases identical to TRBD2. Losses at the gene ends were 11 bases for V and 5 bases for J; bases not matched to a gene: 9. Per the germline V gene, CDR1 is SNHLY and CDR2 is FYNNEI. The CDR3 sequence is 13 residues long. CDR3 sequence reads: CAGSGRAPHEQYF. As DNA, the CDR3 is TGTGCCGGAAGCGGGAGGGCCCCCCACGAGCAGTACTTC. Looking up the rest from reference TRBV2 and TRBJ2-7 gives the full variable domain: EPEVTQTPSHQVTQMGQEVILRCVPISNHLYFYWYRQILGQKVEFLVSFYNNEISEKSEIFDDQFSVERPDGSNFTLKIRSTKLEDSAMYFCAGSGRAPHEQYFGPGTRLTVT.

This sequence joins TRBV9 and TRBJ2-7; either TRBD1 or TRBD2 may fit D (5 bases each). The ends were cut back, 0 bases at V and 1 base at J, with 14 bases in the middle. Per the germline V gene, CDR1 is SGDLS and CDR2 is YYNGEE. The CDR3 totals 16 residues. CDR3: CASSVDVGVLSYEQYF. In nucleotides, the CDR3 is TGTGCCAGCAGCGTAGATGTGGGGGTGCTTTCCTACGAGCAGTACTTC. Full variable domain (outside the CDR3, taken from reference TRBV9 and TRBJ2-7): DSGVTQTPKHLITATGQRVTLRCSPRSGDLSVYWYQQSLDQGLQFLIQYYNGEERAKGNILERFSAQQFPDLHSELNLSSLELGDSALYFCASSVDVGVLSYEQYFGPGTRLTVT.

This clonotype was counted at least ten times. The J gene is TRBJ2-3, the V gene TRBV6-2 or TRBV6-3, with D perhaps being TRBD1 or TRBD2 (5 bases each). Trimming removed 7 bases from V and 0 bases from J, with 11 bases in between. Germline CDR1 and CDR2: MNHEY and SVGEGT. The CDR3 is made up of 14 amino acids. The CDR3 spells CASKRGSSTDTQYF. For the CDR3, the DNA is TGTGCCAGCAAGAGGGGCAGCAGCACAGATACGCAGTATTTT.

This clonotype was observed a handful of times. J is TRBJ2-3 and V is TRBV27; TRBD1 agrees at 8 bases. Losses at the gene ends were 3 bases for V and 4 bases for J; bases not matched to a gene: 6. The CDR3 contains 15 residues. Germline assignment: CDR1 MNHEY and CDR2 SMNVEV (reference sequence). In nucleotides, the CDR3 is TGTGCCAGCAGTTTTATCCAGGGGGCAGCAGATACGCAGTATTTT. This gives the protein CASSFIQGAADTQYF.

This clonotype was detected only a few times. The chain joins TRBV20-1 to TRBJ2-2; 11 bases are shared with TRBD2. This CDR3 is built from 17 residues. CDR1 DFQATT and CDR2 SNEGSKA come from the germline V gene (reference sequence). The ends lost 2 bases at V and 3 bases at J; junction bases unmatched: 8. CDR3 nucleotides: TGCAGTGCTAGACCCGGGACTAGCGGAGGGTACACCGGGGAGCTGTTTTTT. Its translation: CSARPGTSGGYTGELFF.

V and J are TRBV5-1 and TRBJ1-2, with 7 bases identical to TRBD1. Germline CDR1 and CDR2: SGHRS and YFSETQ. With 4 bases clipped from V and 6 bases from J, the junction kept 9 bases outside the gene matches. The CDR3 sequence is 14 residues long. The CDR3 sequence is CASSPGGTADGYTF. DNA of the CDR3: TGCGCCAGCAGCCCTGGCGGGACAGCTGATGGCTACACCTTC.

V usage is TRBV10-1 and J usage is TRBJ1-1; no reliable D call. Trimming took 0 bases from V and 7 from J, leaving 6 bases between them. Germline V gene data show CDR1 as WNHNN and CDR2 as SYGVQD (reference sequence). The length of the CDR3 is 12 residues. The CDR3 protein is CASSESYGEAFF. The CDR3 nucleotides read TGCGCCAGCAGTGAGTCGTACGGTGAAGCTTTCTTT.

This clonotype was seen repeatedly, ten times or more. The chain carries TRBV10-2 and TRBJ2-4; D assignment may be TRBD1 or TRBD2 (5 bases each). Trimming took 4 bases from V and 7 from J, leaving 14 bases between them. This CDR3 has 14 residues. Germline assignment: CDR1 WSHSY and CDR2 SAAADI. For the CDR3, the DNA is TGCGCCAGCAGTGGGGGGACGGCCGGGAACATTCAGTACTTC. This encodes CASSGGTAGNIQYF.

This clonotype was found many times. J is TRBJ1-5 and V is TRBV2; tentatively, D is TRBD1 (5 bases). The CDR3 has 13 residues. In germline, CDR1 is SNHLY, CDR2 FYNNEI. The V gene lost 7 bases and the J gene lost 5 bases, with 12 bases spanning the gap. DNA for the CDR3: TGTGCCAGCATGGGGACCGCGGATCAGCCCCAGCATTTT. Translating gives CASMGTADQPQHF.

This clonotype was picked up many times. The chain employs TRBV18 and TRBJ1-1; unclear D gene. The CDR3 loop spans 15 amino acids. The germline CDR1 and CDR2 sequences are KGHSH and LQKENI. V dropped 1 base and J dropped 3 bases, with 12 bases sitting between them. CDR3 bases: TGTGCCAGCTCACCACGGACGGATCGTTACACTGAAGCTTTCTTT. This gives the protein CASSPRTDRYTEAFF.

This clonotype was detected many times. The chain has TRBV28 and TRBJ1-1; D uncertain. With 6 bases removed from V and 6 bases from J, the gap between germline ends came to 14 bases. CDR1 is MDHEN and CDR2 is SYDVKM in the germline V gene. The CDR3 length is 13 residues. CDR3 protein: CASRGLGWPEAFF. The CDR3 bases are TGTGCCAGCAGGGGGTTGGGTTGGCCTGAAGCTTTCTTT.

There are many counts of this clonotype. The chain has TRBV2 and TRBJ2-1, with TRBD2 matching over 7 bases. Per the germline V gene, CDR1 is SNHLY and CDR2 is FYNNEI. V lost 5 bases and J lost 8; bases outside the gene matches: 12. The CDR3 is 15 amino acids. This CDR3 is CASSYSGNGGDEQFF. As DNA, the CDR3 is TGTGCCAGCAGTTACAGCGGGAATGGTGGCGATGAGCAGTTCTTC.

The V and J genes are TRBV9 and TRBJ2-2; unclear D gene. The CDR3 contains 14 residues. V gave up 0 bases and J gave up 1 base, with 4 bases separating them. Per germline, CDR1 SGDLS and CDR2 YYNGEE. The CDR3 region is CASSVVGNTGELFF. The CDR3 region has the DNA TGTGCCAGCAGCGTAGTGGGGAACACCGGGGAGCTGTTTTTT.

This clonotype appeared a few times. V is TRBV20-1 and J is TRBJ2-7, with 14 bases aligning to TRBD2. V was pared by 0 bases and J by 4 bases, with 5 bases of the junction left unmatched. This CDR3 has 16 amino acids. Germline V gene sequence: CDR1 DFQATT, CDR2 SNEGSKA (reference sequence). The CDR3 spells CSARDRGLAGVYEQYF. The CDR3 DNA is TGCAGTGCTAGAGATCGGGGACTAGCGGGAGTTTACGAGCAGTACTTC.

This clonotype has a count of ten or more. The V and J genes are TRBV18 and TRBJ2-7; perhaps TRBD1 as D (6 bases). Germline-derived CDR1 and CDR2 are KGHSH and LQKENI. Between the trimmed V and J ends, which lost 2 bases and 5 bases, there was a span of 7 bases. CDR3 length: 12 amino acids. This CDR3 is CASSPYRDEQYF. CDR3 coding DNA: TGTGCCAGCTCACCATACAGGGACGAGCAGTACTTC.

The chain recombines TRBV7-9 with TRBJ1-2; D is unresolved. Trimming cost V 3 bases and J 8 bases, with 10 bases left between them. Germline assignment: CDR1 SEHNR and CDR2 FQNEAQ (reference sequence). This CDR3 comprises 12 residues. The CDR3 nucleotides are TGTGCCAGCAGCTTTGAAGGAGGAGGCTACACCTTC. Translated, it gives CASSFEGGGYTF.

The table lists this clonotype with a few counts. V gene TRBV6-1 combines with J gene TRBJ1-4; D possibly corresponds to TRBD1 (5 bases). The CDR3 consists of 14 residues. The germline CDR1 and CDR2 sequences are MNHNS and SASEGT. Between the trimmed V and J ends, which lost 3 bases and 8 bases, there was a span of 13 bases. This CDR3 is CASSDPGGVEKLFF. DNA of the CDR3: TGTGCCAGCAGTGACCCGGGGGGAGTCGAAAAACTGTTTTTT.

The gene calls are TRBV7-3 and TRBJ2-3; TRBD2 matches 9 bases. Trimming took 5 bases from V and 2 from J; bases not matched to a gene: 8. The CDR3 contains 16 residues. Germline CDR1 and CDR2: SGHTA and FQGTGA. CDR3 DNA sequence: TGTGCCAGCAGCAGACTAGCGGACGCCCCCACAGATACGCAGTATTTT. It is translated as CASSRLADAPTDTQYF.

V is TRBV27 and J is TRBJ2-2; possible D gene TRBD2, 6 bases. The V end was cut by 8 bases, the J end by 1 base, with 23 bases between. The length of the CDR3 is 18 residues. Germline V lookup: CDR1 MNHEY, CDR2 SMNVEV (reference sequence). CDR3 nucleotide sequence: TGTGCCAGCTCCCTCACGGGAGTAAAGAATTTGAACACCGGGGAGCTGTTTTTT. It encodes CASSLTGVKNLNTGELFF.

This clonotype was observed many times. The chain links TRBV7-2 to TRBJ2-1; 7 positions match TRBD2. The V and J ends lost 0 bases and 7 bases, in that order; junction bases with no gene match: 6. Germline V gene sequence: CDR1 SGHTA, CDR2 FQGNSA. This CDR3 region has 15 residues. The CDR3 spells CASSLAGGPANEQFF. The CDR3 DNA follows: TGTGCCAGCAGCTTAGCGGGAGGGCCGGCTAATGAGCAGTTCTTC.

The rearrangement uses TRBV11-3 and TRBJ2-7; no clear D gene. The V and J ends lost 0 bases and 0 bases respectively, with 9 bases between them. There are 15 residues in the CDR3. Germline V lookup: CDR1 SGHNT, CDR2 YENEEA. The CDR3 coding sequence is TGTGCCAGCAGCTTAGATGGCTCTGACTCCTACGAGCAGTACTTC. Translated: CASSLDGSDSYEQYF.

This clonotype was seen more than once but under ten times. Since a much larger clone is just one base distant, this may be a read error. The CDR3 DNA reads TGTGCCAGCAGCTCCGGGACAGGGTCAGATACGCAGTATTTT. It translates to CASSSGTGSDTQYF. The V and J genes are TRBV6-4 and TRBJ2-3; 9 bases align to TRBD1. V was clipped by 6 bases and J by 4 bases; unmatched bases: 5. Germline lookup yields CDR1 MRHNA and CDR2 SNTAGT. The CDR3 loop spans 14 amino acids.

The chain links TRBV20-1 to TRBJ2-1, with 7 bases that match TRBD1. The DNA end is a closer match to TRBJ2-5, so the J assignment may be wrong. CDR1 is DFQATT, CDR2 SNEGSKA, per germline (reference sequence). This CDR3 has 16 amino acids. The DNA of the CDR3 is TGCAGTGCCCCACGTTCCGGACAGGATATGATTGGGACCCAGTACTTC. Its translation: CSAPRSGQDMIGTQYF.

This clonotype was seen a few times. The V and J genes are TRBV6-5 and TRBJ1-2, with D perhaps TRBD1 (5 bases). The CDR3 covers 13 residues. Germline values: CDR1 MNHEY, CDR2 SVGAGI. V shed 0 bases and J shed 8 bases, with 10 bases lying between them. The CDR3: CASSYSQAGGYTF. CDR3 DNA sequence: TGTGCCAGCAGTTACTCCCAAGCAGGGGGCTACACCTTC.

The chain's CDR3 is CASSIHLRQETQYF. CDR3 bases: TGTGCCAGCAGCATCCATTTGCGGCAAGAGACCCAGTACTTC. The gene calls are TRBV7-9 and TRBJ2-5, with D unresolved. The CDR3 is 14 amino acids. V gave up 5 bases and J gave up 2 bases, with 12 bases separating them. Looked up from germline, CDR1 is SEHNR and CDR2 is FQNEAQ (reference sequence).